The next 21 T cell receptor beta chains were all read from a single sample in a study of blood T cell repertoires in COVID-19. The table came from immunoSEQ multiplex PCR; TCRdb's copy has only in-frame clones and leaves some out. The sample lists about 82,000 clones, 85% seen once, with over 15% in the top ten. Sequencing was done on a sample of peripheral blood. These receptors were obtained from a man at least 80 years old with active or convalescent COVID-19.

This clone has only one observation. V is TRBV19 and J is TRBJ2-5; the match to TRBD2 covers 12 bases. The CDR3 is made up of 16 amino acids. V gave up 5 bases and J gave up 4 bases; unmatched junction bases: 8. Germline CDR1 and CDR2: LNHDA and SQIVND (reference sequence). The CDR3 sequence: CASSPRTSGDRETQYF. CDR3 nucleotide sequence: TGTGCCAGTAGTCCCCGGACTAGCGGGGATCGAGAGACCCAGTACTTC.

The J gene is TRBJ2-1, the V gene TRBV19, with TRBD2 matching over 7 bases. V was clipped by 5 bases and J by 9 bases; unmatched bases: 10. The germline gives CDR1 LNHDA, CDR2 SQIVND (reference sequence). CDR3 length equals 14 residues. The CDR3 nucleotides are TGTGCCAGTAGTCTCCGGACGGGGGGAGGTGAGCAGTTCTTC. Amino acid sequence: CASSLRTGGGEQFF.

The chain joins TRBV5-1 to TRBJ2-1, with 7 positions matching TRBD1. The CDR3 totals 17 residues. V was pared by 1 base and J by 3 bases, with 10 bases of the junction left unmatched. Germline loops: CDR1 SGHRS, CDR2 YFSETQ. This chain's CDR3 is CASSLNYGTANYNEQFF. The DNA for the CDR3 is TGCGCCAGCAGCTTGAATTACGGGACAGCCAACTACAATGAGCAGTTCTTC.

The chain has TRBV5-1 and TRBJ1-2; weak D call: TRBD1 (6 bases). CDR1 and CDR2 from the germline V gene are SGHRS and YFSETQ. Trimming cost V 4 bases and J 4 bases, with 17 bases left between them. The CDR3 is 15 residues long. CDR3 nucleotides: TGCGCCAGCAGCCCGGACGGGGGGCAGGGCTATGGCTACACCTTC. Its translation is CASSPDGGQGYGYTF.

The genes are TRBV19 and TRBJ2-2; D is unresolved. The V end was cut by 5 bases, the J end by 3 bases, with 4 bases between. The CDR3 has 12 residues. In germline, CDR1 is LNHDA, CDR2 SQIVND (reference sequence). The CDR3 here is CASSPYTGELFF. The CDR3 DNA follows: TGTGCCAGTAGTCCGTACACCGGGGAGCTGTTTTTT.

The chain has TRBV7-8 and TRBJ1-1; 7 nucleotides agree with TRBD1. Germline V gives CDR1 SGHVS, CDR2 FQNEAQ. Losses at the gene ends were 2 bases for V and 4 bases for J; bases not matched to a gene: 7. The CDR3 covers 15 residues. The CDR3 DNA reads as TGTGCCAGCAGCTTACGGGCCAGGGGGGCCACTGAAGCTTTCTTT. Translation gives CASSLRARGATEAFF. Full variable domain (rest looked up from reference TRBV7-8 and TRBJ1-1): GAGVSQSPRYKVAKRGQDVALRCDPISGHVSLFWYQQALGQGPEFLTYFQNEAQLDKSGLPSDRFFAERPEGSVSTLKIQRTQQEDSAVYLCASSLRARGATEAFFGQGTRLTVV.

This rearrangement joins TRBV19 to TRBJ1-1; D gene uncertain. The CDR3 runs to 13 residues. Trimming cost V 0 bases and J 11 bases, with 13 bases left between them. Germline lookup yields CDR1 LNHDA and CDR2 SQIVND (reference sequence). The CDR3 spells CASSIDPTLRAFF. For the CDR3, the DNA is TGTGCCAGTAGTATAGATCCAACCCTGCGGGCTTTCTTT.

The chain combines TRBV27 with TRBJ2-5; TRBD2 might be the D (5 bases). V lost 0 bases to trimming and J lost 5 bases, with 13 bases between them. The germline V gene has CDR1 MNHEY and CDR2 SMNVEV (reference sequence). CDR3 length equals 15 residues. The CDR3, as DNA: TGTGCCAGCAGTTTATCGAACGGGGAGTGGGAGACCCAGTACTTC. Residues: CASSLSNGEWETQYF.

The CDR3: CASSLRLAVGELFF. The DNA of the CDR3 is TGTGCCAGCAGCTTGAGACTAGCCGTCGGGGAGCTGTTTTTT. This chain joins TRBV5-6 and TRBJ2-2, with 7 bases identical to TRBD2. Germline V gives CDR1 SGHDT, CDR2 YYEEEE. The trim removed 1 base at V and 7 bases at J, leaving 4 bases unmatched. The CDR3 contains 14 residues.

The chain is built from TRBV5-3 and TRBJ2-7; TRBD2 matches at 9 bases. TRBV5-3 is designated an ORF whose function remains uncertain. The J segment lost 1 base and the V segment lost 1 base, leaving 3 bases of the junction unmatched. The length of the CDR3 is 15 residues. The CDR3 bases are TGTGCCAGAAGCTTGCCAGCGGGGGGTTCCTACGAGCAGTACGTC. It codes for CARSLPAGGSYEQYV.

V gene TRBV28 combines with J gene TRBJ1-5, with TRBD1 matching 7 bases. With 6 bases clipped from V and 1 base from J, the junction kept 12 bases outside the gene matches. Looked up from germline, CDR1 is MDHEN and CDR2 is SYDVKM. This CDR3 has 17 amino acids. In DNA, the CDR3 is TGTGCCAGCAGCCCCCAGGGGGGCTGGGGAAGCAATCAGCCCCAGCATTTT. Its protein is CASSPQGGWGSNQPQHF.

This chain uses TRBV11-2 with TRBJ2-7; tentative D call: TRBD2 (6 bases). Germline assignment: CDR1 SGHAT and CDR2 FQNNGV. Trimming shortened V by 5 bases and J by 2 bases, and 19 bases separated the two germline ends. This CDR3 spans 16 amino acids. The CDR3 nucleotides read TGTGCCAGCAGCAATACTCAGGGACTGATAGCCTACGAGCAGTACGTC. Protein: CASSNTQGLIAYEQYV.

This chain connects TRBV4-2 to TRBJ1-6, with 7 positions matching TRBD1. CDR3 length: 17 residues. Trimming at V came to 1 base and at J to 9 bases, leaving 12 bases not matched to a gene. Germline V gene data show CDR1 as LGHNA and CDR2 as YNFKEQ. CDR3 DNA sequence: TGTGCCAGCAGCCAAGGAACTGCCACAGGGGTTAGTTCACCCCTCCACTTT. Translation gives CASSQGTATGVSSPLHF.

The rearrangement links TRBV6-5 to TRBJ1-2, with TRBD1 identical over 7 bases. The germline CDR1 and CDR2 sequences are MNHEY and SVGAGI. Trimming took 6 bases from V and 7 from J; bases not matched to a gene: 8. CDR3 length equals 13 residues. The CDR3 spells CASSRQGGGGYTF. CDR3 DNA: TGTGCCAGCAGCCGACAGGGAGGTGGTGGCTACACCTTC.

This clone showed up just once. The genes are TRBV27 and TRBJ1-1, with 8 bases identical to TRBD1. Trimming took 5 bases from V and 1 from J; bases not matched to a gene: 6. CDR1 is MNHEY and CDR2 is SMNVEV in the germline V gene (reference sequence). The CDR3 spans 15 residues. As DNA, the CDR3 is TGTGCCAGCAGTCCTTGGACAGGGAGGAACACTGAAGCTTTCTTT. Residues: CASSPWTGRNTEAFF.

The V call is TRBV11-2, the J call TRBJ2-1; the D gene is possibly TRBD2 (7 bases). CDR1 SGHAT and CDR2 FQNNGV come from the germline V gene. The CDR3 totals 16 residues. Trimming left V 1 base short and J 3 bases short, with 13 bases between. The CDR3 sequence is CASSLGRGAVYNEQFF. CDR3 coding DNA: TGTGCCAGCAGCTTAGGCCGGGGGGCGGTCTACAATGAGCAGTTCTTC.

In this sample, this clone turned up a few times. The genes are TRBV29-1 and TRBJ2-1; possibly TRBD1 for D (6 bases). V lost 7 bases to trimming and J lost 3 bases, with 16 bases between them. Germline V gene data show CDR1 as SQVTM and CDR2 as ANQGSEA. This CDR3 has 14 residues. The CDR3 loop reads CSAGDNLNYNEQFF. The DNA for the CDR3 is TGCAGCGCAGGGGACAATTTAAACTACAATGAGCAGTTCTTC.

The V and J genes are TRBV6-6 and TRBJ2-7; 12 bases map to TRBD1. The V gene's germline CDR1 is MNHNY and CDR2 SVGAGI (reference sequence). J gave up 6 bases and V 1 base, and 4 bases lay outside the gene matches. The CDR3 has 15 residues. CDR3 bases: TGTGCCAGCAGTTACTTGGGACAGGGGGCGAGCGAGCAGTACGTC. Amino acid sequence: CASSYLGQGASEQYV.

This clone occurred a few times. This chain joins TRBV7-2 and TRBJ1-5, with D possibly TRBD1 on 6 matching bases. The CDR3 covers 17 residues. CDR1 is SGHTA, CDR2 FQGNSA, per germline. Trimming took 5 bases from V and 7 from J, leaving 24 bases between them. Here the CDR3 reads CASSTNRDTWWEQPQHF. In DNA, the CDR3 is TGTGCCAGCAGCACAAACCGGGACACCTGGTGGGAGCAGCCCCAGCATTTT.

As DNA, the CDR3 is TGTGCCAGCAGCTTACGCGCGAGCGCGAACACCGGGGAGCTGTTTTTT. Amino acids: CASSLRASANTGELFF. The chain carries TRBV7-2 and TRBJ2-2; D is undetermined. Germline lookup yields CDR1 SGHTA and CDR2 FQGNSA. The CDR3 covers 16 residues. Trimming left V 2 bases short and J 0 bases short, with 10 bases between.

V and J are TRBV28 and TRBJ1-2; 9 bases align to TRBD1. Germline V gene data show CDR1 as MDHEN and CDR2 as SYDVKM. The V and J ends lost 8 bases and 4 bases, in that order; junction bases with no gene match: 11. The CDR3 has 15 amino acids. CDR3 sequence reads: CASRGTGRGAYGYTF. The CDR3 nucleotides are TGTGCCAGCCGGGGGACAGGGAGGGGAGCCTATGGCTACACCTTC.